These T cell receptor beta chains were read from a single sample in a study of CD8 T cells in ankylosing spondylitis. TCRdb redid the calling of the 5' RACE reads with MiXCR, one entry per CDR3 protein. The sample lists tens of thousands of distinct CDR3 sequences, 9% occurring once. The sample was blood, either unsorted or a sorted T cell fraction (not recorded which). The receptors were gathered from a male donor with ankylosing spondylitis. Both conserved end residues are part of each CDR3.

CDR3: CASSAGATYEQYF
J: TRBJ2-7
V: TRBV27

CDR3: CASDYGESTGELFF
J: TRBJ2-2
V: TRBV12-3/TRBV12-4

CDR3: CASSRTDSNQPQHF
J: TRBJ1-5
V: TRBV7-9

CDR3: CASSLGGAFSTDTQYF
J: TRBJ2-3
V: TRBV5-1

CDR3: CASSRSGQTSLVGELFF
J: TRBJ2-2
V: TRBV5-6

CDR3: CASSLNIAGNSGANVLTF
J: TRBJ2-6
V: TRBV7-6

CDR3: CAWSVTGVELFF
J: TRBJ1-4
V: TRBV30

CDR3: CAWTLQLLNSPLHF
J: TRBJ1-6
V: TRBV30

CDR3: CASSFTSGRGTDTQYF
J: TRBJ2-3
V: TRBV5-1

CDR3: CASRQSPTEQYF
J: TRBJ2-7
V: TRBV2